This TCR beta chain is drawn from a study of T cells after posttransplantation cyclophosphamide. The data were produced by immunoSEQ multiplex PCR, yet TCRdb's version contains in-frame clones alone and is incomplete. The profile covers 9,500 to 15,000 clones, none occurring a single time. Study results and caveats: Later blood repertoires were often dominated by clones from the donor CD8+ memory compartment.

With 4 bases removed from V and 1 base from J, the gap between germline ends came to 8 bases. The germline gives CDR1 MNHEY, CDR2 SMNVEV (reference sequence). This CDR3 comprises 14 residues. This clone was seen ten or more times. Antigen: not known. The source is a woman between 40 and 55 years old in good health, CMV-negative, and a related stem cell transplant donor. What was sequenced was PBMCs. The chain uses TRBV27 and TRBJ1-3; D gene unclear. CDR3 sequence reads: CASSSSVSGNTIYF. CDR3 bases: TGTGCCAGCAGTTCTAGTGTGTCTGGAAACACCATATATTTT.